One sample yielded the 16 T cell receptor beta chains listed below, sequenced in a study of blood T cell repertoires in COVID-19. Produced via immunoSEQ multiplex PCR; TCRdb's table is partial and in-frame only. The data show 150,000 to 200,000 clones, with 85% seen just once and 6.2% held by the top ten. The sample was PBMCs or T cells enriched from blood (not recorded which). These receptors were collected from a man between 40 and 49 years old who had recovered from COVID-19.

The genes are TRBV12-3 or TRBV12-4 and TRBJ1-2, with D maybe TRBD1 (5 bases). CDR3 length: 11 amino acids. V was cut by 3 bases and J by 12 bases, with 11 bases left in between. CDR3: CASSFGAIHTF. The CDR3, as DNA: TGTGCCAGCAGTTTTGGGGCGATCCACACCTTC.

This chain connects TRBV11-3 to TRBJ1-1; D is perhaps TRBD1 (5 bases). The germline V gene has CDR1 SGHNT and CDR2 YENEEA. Trimming cost V 0 bases and J 0 bases, with 17 bases left between them. The length of the CDR3 is 18 residues. The CDR3 reads CASSLDLLRGSLNTEAFF. The CDR3 DNA is TGTGCCAGCAGCTTAGATCTCCTAAGGGGCTCACTGAACACTGAAGCTTTCTTT. Full variable domain (remainder filled in from reference TRBV11-3 and TRBJ1-1): EAGVVQSPRYKIIEKKQPVAFWCNPISGHNTLYWYLQNLGQGPELLIRYENEEAVDDSQLPKDRFSAERLKGVDSTLKIQPAELGDSAVYLCASSLDLLRGSLNTEAFFGQGTRLTVV.

V gene TRBV30 combines with J gene TRBJ2-7; 10 bases fit TRBD2. The CDR3 contains 12 residues. The V gene's germline CDR1 is GTSNPN and CDR2 SVGIG (reference sequence). The CDR3: CAAGTSAYEQYF. In DNA, the CDR3 is TGTGCTGCCGGGACTAGCGCCTACGAGCAGTACTTC.

The genes are TRBV27 and TRBJ1-5; TRBD1 is a possible D gene (5 bases). Germline V gene data show CDR1 as MNHEY and CDR2 as SMNVEV (reference sequence). The V gene lost 0 bases and the J gene lost 7 bases, with 7 bases spanning the gap. CDR3 length: 13 residues. The CDR3 bases are TGTGCCAGCAGTTTATCAGGGGTCCAGCCCCAGCATTTT. It specifies CASSLSGVQPQHF.

J is TRBJ1-2 and V is TRBV9, with D maybe TRBD1 (6 bases). The CDR3 is 16 amino acids. CDR1 and CDR2 (germline): SGDLS, YYNGEE. V lost 0 bases to trimming and J lost 4 bases, with 16 bases between them. The CDR3 region has the DNA TGTGCCAGCAGCGTAGCTGCCCAGGGGCAGGCCTATGGCTACACCTTC. It translates to CASSVAAQGQAYGYTF.

The CDR3 loop is CASSLASPDTEQFF. CDR3 sequence (DNA): TGCGCCAGCAGCTTGGCTAGCCCAGACACTGAGCAGTTCTTC. The V gene is TRBV5-1, the J gene TRBJ2-1; tentatively, D is TRBD2 (5 bases). The germline V and J ends were trimmed by 0 bases and 9 bases, with 13 bases remaining between them. This CDR3 region has 14 residues. Germline V gene sequence: CDR1 SGHRS, CDR2 YFSETQ. Full variable domain (missing parts from reference TRBV5-1 and TRBJ2-1): KAGVTQTPRYLIKTRGQQVTLSCSPISGHRSVSWYQQTPGQGLQFLFEYFSETQRNKGNFPGRFSGRQFSNSRSEMNVSTLELGDSALYLCASSLASPDTEQFFGPGTRLTVL.

This rearrangement joins TRBV27 to TRBJ2-7; D gene unclear. Germline CDR1 is MNHEY and CDR2 is SMNVEV (reference sequence). Trimming left V 4 bases short and J 3 bases short, with 13 bases between. The CDR3 spans 14 residues. The CDR3: CASSYAPELYEQYF. The DNA for the CDR3 is TGTGCCAGCAGTTACGCGCCGGAGCTCTACGAGCAGTACTTC.

This rearrangement joins TRBV5-1 to TRBJ2-1; 10 bases are a match to TRBD1. Germline assignment: CDR1 SGHRS and CDR2 YFSETQ. With 3 bases clipped from V and 7 bases from J, the junction kept 10 bases outside the gene matches. The CDR3 is made up of 16 amino acids. This CDR3 reads CASSSMTGGSPNEQFF. CDR3 sequence (DNA): TGCGCCAGCAGCTCGATGACAGGGGGCTCCCCAAATGAGCAGTTCTTC.

The chain couples TRBV19 to TRBJ1-3, with D possibly TRBD1 on 5 matching bases. V was shortened by 5 bases and J by 0 bases, with 20 bases between the two germline ends. The CDR3 loop spans 18 amino acids. Germline CDR1 and CDR2: LNHDA and SQIVND (reference sequence). The CDR3 DNA is TGTGCCAGTAGTCAACGAGTCGGGGGTATTCCCTCTGGAAACACCATATATTTT. Translation: CASSQRVGGIPSGNTIYF.

The chain carries TRBV7-2 and TRBJ1-5; D remains unclear. V lost 1 base to trimming and J lost 4 bases, with 11 bases between them. Germline assignment: CDR1 SGHTA and CDR2 FQGNSA. The CDR3 has 15 residues. The CDR3 loop is CASSLDRSGNQPQHF. The CDR3, as DNA: TGTGCCAGCAGCTTAGACCGTAGCGGAAATCAGCCCCAGCATTTT.

This clone occurred a few times. This rearrangement joins TRBV11-2 to TRBJ1-1; D is undetermined. In germline, CDR1 is SGHAT, CDR2 FQNNGV. The CDR3 spans 16 residues. Trimming removed 0 bases from V and 0 bases from J, with 11 bases in between. The CDR3 nucleotides read TGTGCCAGCAGCTTAGAATTTGGGCGAATGAACACTGAAGCTTTCTTT. This sequence encodes CASSLEFGRMNTEAFF.

The chain combines TRBV5-1 with TRBJ2-1; D may be TRBD2 (5 bases). The CDR3 runs 15 residues. Germline V gene sequence: CDR1 SGHRS, CDR2 YFSETQ. Trimming took 0 bases from V and 3 from J, leaving 10 bases between them. The CDR3 spells CASSLEGAGYNEQFF. In nucleotides, the CDR3 is TGCGCCAGCAGCTTGGAAGGCGCGGGCTACAATGAGCAGTTCTTC.

The V gene is TRBV3-1 (or the pseudogene TRBV3-2), the J gene TRBJ2-7; 9 nucleotides match TRBD1. This CDR3 is built from 14 residues. With 4 bases clipped from V and 0 bases from J, the junction kept 1 base outside the gene matches. Germline lookup yields CDR1 LGHDT and CDR2 YNNKEL (reference sequence). The CDR3 reads CASSRDRDSYEQYF. The CDR3 region has the DNA TGTGCCAGCAGCCGGGACAGGGACTCCTACGAGCAGTACTTC.

The V and J genes are TRBV28 and TRBJ2-7; tentatively, D is TRBD2 (6 bases). There are 15 residues in the CDR3. CDR1 is MDHEN and CDR2 is SYDVKM in the germline V gene. The V and J ends lost 5 bases and 3 bases respectively, with 17 bases between them. CDR3 sequence (DNA): TGTGCCAGCAGTCCTCTAGGAGCGGGCCGCTACGAGCAGTACTTC. Translated: CASSPLGAGRYEQYF.

The chain recombines TRBV7-9 with TRBJ2-5; a weak D match, TRBD2 (5 bases). CDR1 is SEHNR and CDR2 is FQNEAQ in the germline V gene (reference sequence). The length of the CDR3 is 14 residues. Trimming removed 1 base from V and 1 base from J, with 7 bases in between. CDR3: CASSLVSGQETQYF. DNA of the CDR3: TGTGCCAGCAGCTTAGTGAGCGGCCAAGAGACCCAGTACTTC.

This clone turned up a few times. V and J are TRBV5-8 and TRBJ2-5; D might be TRBD2 (6 bases). CDR1 is SGHTS, CDR2 YDEGEE, per germline. Trimming cost V 2 bases and J 3 bases, with 11 bases left between them. The CDR3 length is 14 residues. The CDR3 DNA is TGTGCCAGCAGCTTTTGGAGGGTAAAAGAGACCCAGTACTTC. The encoded protein is CASSFWRVKETQYF.